This entry describes one T cell receptor beta chain. Its antigen is unknown. The CDR3 loop spans 14 amino acids. Unmatched junction bases numbered 9, after V lost 10 bases and J lost 2 bases. CDR1 and CDR2 from the germline V gene are ENHRY and SYGVKD. TCRdb re-derived calls from the reads in MiXCR, one entry per CDR3 protein. The data contain about 830,000 distinct CDR3 sequences, about 33% of them singletons. The data derive from a study of T cell repertoires in cytomegalovirus infection. Study summary: The authors used CMV epitopes that were HLA-C-restricted (recently identified) and HLA-B-restricted (well studied). Study-wide findings and caveats: Cumulative public TCR beta family frequency identified CMV carriers with the relevant HLA. Within the response measured ex vivo, HLA-C-restricted CMV-specific TCR beta clonotypes were dominant.

The receptor was isolated from a human donor in good health (CMV status not recorded). Some clones in this sample may be carry-over from other donors' samples. The chain recombines TRBV10-3 with TRBJ2-3, with 7 bases fitting TRBD2. Source: cultured CD8+ T cells from PBMCs, taken from culture after CMV antigen stimulation. The CDR3 DNA sequence: TGTGCCACCGGGGAGGGGAGATCCACAGATACGCAGTATTTT. It codes for CATGEGRSTDTQYF.